This entry concerns a single T cell receptor beta chain. What it binds is unknown. Using immunoSEQ multiplex PCR, the repertoire was profiled, and TCRdb retains in-frame clones only, with some absent. Of some 61,000 clones listed, under 85% are singletons. The germline gives CDR1 LGHNA, CDR2 YNFKEQ. The CDR3 totals 19 residues. V trimming: 0 bases; J trimming: 2 bases; junction bases outside the gene matches: 10. After expansion with viral peptide pools in the ViraFEST assay, antigen-specific CD4+ T cells were sequenced. The authors isolated CD4+ T cells after roughly eleven days of culture. The participants, recipients of two vaccine doses, got either BNT162b2 or mRNA-1273. Testing of the vaccine recipients showed negative nucleocapsid antibodies and no prior SARS-CoV-2 infection. This sample stems from a study of vaccination effects on CD4 cells after COVID-19. The study's findings and limits: There was marked clonal contraction among infection- and vaccine-induced clones late after vaccination.

The sequencing used CD4+ T cells from PBMCs cultured with HCoV-OC43 spike peptides, collected after COVID-19 vaccination. The subset is: HCoV-OC43 spike overlapping peptide pool stimulation. The receptor was isolated from a human donor who received a COVID-19 vaccine. This chain uses TRBV4-2 with TRBJ1-4, with 9 bases that match TRBD1. The CDR3 reads CASSQETNRGLGTNEKLFF. The CDR3 DNA reads TGTGCCAGCAGCCAAGAAACGAACAGGGGGCTTGGTACTAATGAAAAACTGTTTTTT.